The 11 T cell receptor beta chains below come from one sample, sequenced in a study of vaccination effects on CD4 cells after COVID-19. Assay: immunoSEQ multiplex PCR; the TCRdb copy retains only in-frame clones and omits some. The sample lists some 15,000 clones, over 65% occurring once. No antigens are known for them. Viral peptide pools were used in the ViraFEST assay to expand antigen-specific CD4+ T cells, and sequencing came afterward. Following culture for about ten days, CD4+ T cells were isolated. The specimen comprised CD4+ T cells from PBMCs cultured with HCoV-229E spike peptides, sampled before COVID-19 vaccination. The receptors shown here come from a human donor who received a COVID-19 vaccine.

The chain joins TRBV5-1 to TRBJ2-7; D is possibly TRBD2 (5 bases). The V and J ends lost 8 bases and 2 bases respectively, with 8 bases between them. From germline, CDR1 is SGHRS and CDR2 YFSETQ. The CDR3 length is 11 residues. Here the CDR3 reads CARGSAYEQYF. The CDR3 DNA is TGCGCCAGAGGGAGTGCCTACGAGCAGTACTTC.

The table lists this clone with a count of one. The chain uses TRBV2 and TRBJ2-5, with 11 bases that match TRBD2. The CDR3 extends over 14 amino acids. The junction had 2 bases not matched to a gene; V was cut back by 4 bases and J by 4 bases. Per germline, CDR1 SNHLY and CDR2 FYNNEI. CDR3 nucleotides: TGTGCCAGCAGTGGACTAGCGGGAACAGAGACCCAGTACTTC. Its protein is CASSGLAGTETQYF.

The chain employs TRBV18 and TRBJ2-7, with 10 bases that match TRBD2. The germline V gene encodes CDR1 KGHSH and CDR2 LQKENI. V shed 3 bases and J 2 bases; nucleotides not matched to a gene: 4. This CDR3 contains 15 residues. CDR3 sequence reads: CASSPISGGAYEQYF. The CDR3 region has the DNA TGTGCCAGCTCACCGATAAGCGGGGGGGCCTACGAGCAGTACTTC. The full variable domain, rest sourced from reference TRBV18 and TRBJ2-7, is NAGVMQNPRHLVRRRGQEARLRCSPMKGHSHVYWYRQLPEEGLKFMVYLQKENIIDESGMPKERFSAEFPKEGPSILRIQQVVRGDSAAYFCASSPISGGAYEQYFGPGTRLTVT.

The chain recombines TRBV19 with TRBJ1-1; 8 bases align to TRBD1. This CDR3 contains 12 residues. J lost 6 bases, V lost 3 bases, and 0 bases had no gene match. Germline loops: CDR1 LNHDA, CDR2 SQIVND (reference sequence). In DNA, the CDR3 is TGTGCCAGTAGTATCAGGGGGCCTGAAGCTTTCTTT. Its protein product is CASSIRGPEAFF.

The rearrangement joins TRBV2 to TRBJ1-3, with 10 nucleotides matching TRBD1. Germline CDR1 reads SNHLY; CDR2 reads FYNNEI. V dropped 6 bases and J dropped 0; count of bases not matched to a gene: 5. The CDR3 has 16 residues. The DNA of the CDR3 is TGTGCCAGCAGGGGACAGGGGTCTACCTCTGGAAACACCATATATTTT. Its protein is CASRGQGSTSGNTIYF.

Only one count was recorded for this clone. The V gene is TRBV28, the J gene TRBJ1-1; no reliable D call. Germline V gene lookup returns CDR1 MDHEN and CDR2 SYDVKM. Trimming left V 6 bases short and J 4 bases short, with 9 bases between. The CDR3 spans 12 residues. CDR3 region: CASREGLTEAFF. The DNA of the CDR3 is TGTGCCAGCAGAGAAGGCCTCACTGAAGCTTTCTTT.

The genes are TRBV30 and TRBJ2-7; 7 nucleotides align to TRBD1. The V gene end was trimmed by 2 bases and the J gene end by 5 bases; junction bases not matched to a gene: 6. Germline assignment: CDR1 GTSNPN and CDR2 SVGIG (reference sequence). This CDR3 has 13 amino acids. CDR3 region: CAWSQDRANEQYF. The CDR3 DNA follows: TGTGCCTGGAGTCAAGACAGGGCCAACGAGCAGTACTTC.

The V call is TRBV2, the J call TRBJ2-7; D is unresolved. Germline values: CDR1 SNHLY, CDR2 FYNNEI. The CDR3 consists of 15 residues. Trimming stripped 5 bases from V and 2 bases from J, with 16 bases between. The CDR3 nucleotides are TGTGCCAGCAGTCCCCGGACCGTTACCACCTACGAGCAGTACTTC. Translated: CASSPRTVTTYEQYF.

As DNA, the CDR3 is TGTGCCAGCAGTTTTGACAGGTCACCCCTCCACTTT. Amino acids: CASSFDRSPLHF. The chain couples TRBV12-3 or TRBV12-4 to TRBJ1-6; perhaps TRBD1 as D (6 bases). The CDR3 extends over 12 amino acids. Trimming took 3 bases from V and 10 from J, leaving 7 bases between them.

The CDR3 DNA follows: TGTGCCAGCAGCTTAGGGAGGGTAGCTAACTATGGCTACACCTTC. As protein: CASSLGRVANYGYTF. The gene calls are TRBV7-9 and TRBJ1-2, with D uncertain. V was cut by 1 base and J by 0 bases, with 9 bases left in between. Germline V gene lookup returns CDR1 SEHNR and CDR2 FQNEAQ (reference sequence). The CDR3 totals 15 residues.

This chain connects TRBV28 to TRBJ1-2; the D is unclear. Germline CDR1 and CDR2: MDHEN and SYDVKM. This CDR3 region has 13 residues. Trimming took 3 bases from V and 9 from J, leaving 14 bases between them. The CDR3 nucleotides read TGTGCCAGCAGTTTGGGCCAGTCTCTAAGCTACACCTTC. Translating it yields CASSLGQSLSYTF.